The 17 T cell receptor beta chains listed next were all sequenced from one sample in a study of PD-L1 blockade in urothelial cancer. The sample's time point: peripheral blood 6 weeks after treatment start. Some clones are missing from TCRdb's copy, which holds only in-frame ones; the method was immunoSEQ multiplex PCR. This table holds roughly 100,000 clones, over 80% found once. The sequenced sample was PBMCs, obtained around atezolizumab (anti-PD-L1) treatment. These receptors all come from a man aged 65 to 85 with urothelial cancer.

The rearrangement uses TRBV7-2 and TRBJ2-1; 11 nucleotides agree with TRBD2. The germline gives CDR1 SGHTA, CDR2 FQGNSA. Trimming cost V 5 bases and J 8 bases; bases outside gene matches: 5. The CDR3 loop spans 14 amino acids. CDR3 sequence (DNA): TGTGCCAGCAGCATTAGCGGGGGGGGATATGAGCAGTTCTTC. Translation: CASSISGGGYEQFF.

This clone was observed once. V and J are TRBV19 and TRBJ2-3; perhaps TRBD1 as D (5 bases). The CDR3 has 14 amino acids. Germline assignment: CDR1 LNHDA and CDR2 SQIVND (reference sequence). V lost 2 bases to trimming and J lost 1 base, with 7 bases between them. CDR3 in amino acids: CASSILGGTDTQYF. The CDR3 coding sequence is TGTGCCAGTAGTATATTAGGGGGCACAGATACGCAGTATTTT. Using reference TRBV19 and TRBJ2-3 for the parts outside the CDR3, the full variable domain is DGGITQSPKYLFRKEGQNVTLSCEQNLNHDAMYWYRQDPGQGLRLIYYSQIVNDFQKGDIAEGYSVSREKKESFPLTVTSAQKNPTAFYLCASSILGGTDTQYFGPGTRLTVL.

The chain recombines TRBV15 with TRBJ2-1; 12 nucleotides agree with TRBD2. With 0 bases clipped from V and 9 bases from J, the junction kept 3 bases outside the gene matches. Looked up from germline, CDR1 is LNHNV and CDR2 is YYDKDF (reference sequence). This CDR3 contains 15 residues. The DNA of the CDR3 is TGTGCCACCAGCAGAGAGGCTAGCGGGAGGGTTGAGCAGTTCTTC. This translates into CATSREASGRVEQFF.

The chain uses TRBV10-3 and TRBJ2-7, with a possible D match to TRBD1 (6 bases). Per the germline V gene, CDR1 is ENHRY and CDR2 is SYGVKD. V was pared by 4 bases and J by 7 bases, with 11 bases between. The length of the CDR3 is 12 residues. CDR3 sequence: CAISVSRGEQYF. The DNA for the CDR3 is TGTGCCATCAGTGTGTCTAGGGGGGAGCAGTACTTC.

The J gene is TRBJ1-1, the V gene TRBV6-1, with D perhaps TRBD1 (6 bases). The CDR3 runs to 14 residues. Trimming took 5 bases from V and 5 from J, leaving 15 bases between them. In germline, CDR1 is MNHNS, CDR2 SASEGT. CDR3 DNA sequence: TGTGCCAGCAGTCTAATCAGGGGAGGGACTGAAGCTTTCTTT. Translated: CASSLIRGGTEAFF.

CDR3 sequence: CASSQQGQSTGELFF. CDR3 sequence (DNA): TGTGCCAGCAGCCAGCAGGGTCAATCCACCGGGGAGCTGTTTTTT. This sequence joins TRBV14 and TRBJ2-2, with a tentative D call TRBD1 (5 bases). CDR1 and CDR2 (germline): SGHDN, FVKESK. V lost 3 bases and J 4 bases, leaving 12 bases between the germline ends. The CDR3 is made up of 15 amino acids.

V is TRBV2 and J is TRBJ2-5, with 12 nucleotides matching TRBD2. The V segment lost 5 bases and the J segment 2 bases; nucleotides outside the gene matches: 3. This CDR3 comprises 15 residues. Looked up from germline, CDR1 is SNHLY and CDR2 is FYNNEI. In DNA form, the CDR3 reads TGTGCCAGCAGTCTAGCGGGGGGGCGACAAGAGACCCAGTACTTC. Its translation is CASSLAGGRQETQYF.

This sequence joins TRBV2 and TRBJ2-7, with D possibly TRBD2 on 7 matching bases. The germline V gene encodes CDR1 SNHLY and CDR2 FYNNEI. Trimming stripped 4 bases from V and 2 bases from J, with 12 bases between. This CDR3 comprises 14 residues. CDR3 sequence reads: CASSGGGIPYEQYF. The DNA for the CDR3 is TGTGCCAGCAGTGGCGGGGGCATCCCCTACGAGCAGTACTTC.

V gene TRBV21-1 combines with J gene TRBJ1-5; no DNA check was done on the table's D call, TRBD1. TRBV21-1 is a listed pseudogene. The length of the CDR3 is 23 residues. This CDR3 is CASSKVAPRDNGPTFYSNQPQHF. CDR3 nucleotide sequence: TGTGCCAGCAGCAAAGTAGCCCCGAGGGACAACGGACCCACCTTTTATAGCAATCAGCCCCAGCATTTT.

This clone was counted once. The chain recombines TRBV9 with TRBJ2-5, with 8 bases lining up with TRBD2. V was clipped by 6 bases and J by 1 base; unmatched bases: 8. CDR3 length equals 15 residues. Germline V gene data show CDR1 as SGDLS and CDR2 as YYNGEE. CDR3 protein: CASTPAGGFQETQYF. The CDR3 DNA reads TGTGCCAGCACTCCCGCGGGGGGTTTCCAAGAGACCCAGTACTTC.

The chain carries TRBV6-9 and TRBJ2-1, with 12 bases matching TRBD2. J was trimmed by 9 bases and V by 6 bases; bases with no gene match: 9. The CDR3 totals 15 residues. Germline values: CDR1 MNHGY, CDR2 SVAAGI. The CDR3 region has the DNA TGTGCCAGCAGGGCCCTAGCGGGGGGGACAGGTGAGCAGTTCTTC. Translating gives CASRALAGGTGEQFF.

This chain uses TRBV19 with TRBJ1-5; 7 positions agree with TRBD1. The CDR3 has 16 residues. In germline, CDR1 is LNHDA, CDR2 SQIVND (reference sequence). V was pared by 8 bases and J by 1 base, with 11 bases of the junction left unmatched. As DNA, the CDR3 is TGTGCCAGTGAGACAGGGAAGGTTTTAAGCAATCAGCCCCAGCATTTT. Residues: CASETGKVLSNQPQHF.

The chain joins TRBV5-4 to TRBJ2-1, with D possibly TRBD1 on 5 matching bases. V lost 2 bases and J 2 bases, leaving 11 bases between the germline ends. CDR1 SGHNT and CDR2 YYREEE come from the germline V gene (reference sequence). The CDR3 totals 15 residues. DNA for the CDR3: TGTGCCAGCAGCTTAGGGGCCTCAGCCTACAATGAGCAGTTCTTC. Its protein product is CASSLGASAYNEQFF.

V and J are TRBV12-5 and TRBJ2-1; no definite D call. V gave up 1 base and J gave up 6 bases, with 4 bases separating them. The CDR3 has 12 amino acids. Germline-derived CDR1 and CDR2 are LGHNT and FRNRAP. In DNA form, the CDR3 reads TGTGCTAGTGGTTTGGACAGCAATGAGCAGTTCTTC. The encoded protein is CASGLDSNEQFF.

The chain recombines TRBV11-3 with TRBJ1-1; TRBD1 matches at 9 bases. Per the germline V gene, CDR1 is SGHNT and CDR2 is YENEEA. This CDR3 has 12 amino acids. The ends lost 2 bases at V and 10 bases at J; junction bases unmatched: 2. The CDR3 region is CASSLSGQGAFF. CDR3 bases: TGTGCCAGCAGCTTATCGGGACAGGGAGCTTTCTTT.

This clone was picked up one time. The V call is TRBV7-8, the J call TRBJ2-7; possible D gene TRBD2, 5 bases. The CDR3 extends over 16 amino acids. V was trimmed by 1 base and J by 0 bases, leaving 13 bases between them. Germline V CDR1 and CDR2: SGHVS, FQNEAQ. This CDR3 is CASSLVEAPFSYEQYF. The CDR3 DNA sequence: TGTGCCAGCAGCTTAGTGGAGGCCCCCTTCTCCTACGAGCAGTACTTC.

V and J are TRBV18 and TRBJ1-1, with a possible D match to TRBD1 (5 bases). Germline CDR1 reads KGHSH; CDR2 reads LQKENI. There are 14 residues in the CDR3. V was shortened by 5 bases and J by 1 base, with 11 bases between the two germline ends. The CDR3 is CASSGGGRNTEAFF. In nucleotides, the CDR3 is TGTGCCAGCTCAGGGGGGGGACGGAACACTGAAGCTTTCTTT.